This T cell receptor (beta chain) was profiled in a study of response to subunit inactivated influenza vaccine (dated by TCRdb to between 2018 and 2020). Concerning the study at large: To follow how T cells responded to a trivalent subunit inactivated influenza vaccine, the researchers relied on deep quantitative profiling of the T cell receptor repertoire. Points the paper makes about the study in general: It was suggested by the authors that each seasonal influenza vaccination may recruit only a limited number of new T cells.

Including the terminal cysteine and phenylalanine, the CDR3 comprises 13 residues. Only CDR3 DNA is held: 39 bases, read in frame from base 1. V loses 3 bases, J loses 7 bases, and the germline ends lie 13 bases apart. Per the germline V gene (reference sequence), MNHEY is the CDR1 and SMNVEV is the CDR2. This clonotype was picked up a small number of times. Its target antigen remains unknown. No base-level quality is on record; no much larger clone is a single base apart. Receptors were amplified or captured by RT-PCR. TCRdb records Illumina HiSeq 2500 as the sequencer. TCRdb reanalyzed the raw reads on its own, using fastp at Q25 for trimming and MiXCR for clone calling, and kept in-frame beta chains. Duplicate CDR3 protein sequences are folded into a single record with the most common DNA and genes. The sample table contains 600,000 to 850,000 distinct CDR3 sequences; only one count was recorded for 14% of them. The ten biggest clones cover less than 9% of the sample.

Specimen: PBMCs from blood, collected around 14 days before vaccination. This clonotype originated in a man between 45 and 60 years old who received an inactivated influenza vaccine. Donor details come from another sample of the same person, matched by shared clones. The rearranged segments are TRBV27 and TRBJ2-7; the best D guess is TRBD1, with 6 bases matching. The nucleotides are TGTGCCAGCAGTTTGTTACAGGGTCGGGAGCAGTACTTC. It encodes CASSLLQGREQYF.